This TCR beta chain originates from a study of OX40 agonist ivuxolimab in advanced cancers. Trimming took 1 base from V and 9 from J; bases not matched to a gene: 2. CDR1 is KGHSH and CDR2 is LQKENI in the germline V gene. The CDR3 sequence is 13 residues long. On this clone: Its antigen is not known.

Study findings and constraints: There were, on average, more expanded clones in CD8+ T cells than in CD4+. CD4+ and CD8+ T cells in blood underwent clonal expansion by week 6 at 0.1 to 3.0 mg/kg.

Assay used: immunoSEQ multiplex PCR; TCRdb lists only in-frame clones, some missing. The sample has 35,000 to 55,000 clones, over 75% seen once. The source is an adult with an advanced solid tumor such as melanoma, head and neck, liver or kidney cancer. The specimen was CD4+ or CD8+ T cells sorted from blood, collected in a trial of the OX40 agonist ivuxolimab. The chain employs TRBV18 and TRBJ2-1; 8 bases match TRBD2. As DNA, the CDR3 is TGTGCCAGCTCACCACGGCTAGCGGGTGAGCAGTTCTTC. This translates into CASSPRLAGEQFF.